The 26 T cell receptor beta chains below all came from one sample that was sequenced in a study of T cell changes during pregnancy in multiple sclerosis. Method: immunoSEQ multiplex PCR; TCRdb's copy keeps in-frame clones and lacks some. This table has about 40,000 clones, about 95% appearing once. Material: peripheral blood, obtained in the third trimester of pregnancy. The origin of the receptors is a female donor with multiple sclerosis, enrolled in a pregnancy study.

The chain joins TRBV5-4 to TRBJ2-5; possible D gene TRBD1, 5 bases. Per germline, CDR1 SGHNT and CDR2 YYREEE (reference sequence). The CDR3 covers 14 residues. V was trimmed by 1 base and J by 4 bases, leaving 11 bases between them. This chain's CDR3 is CASSLPGPPETQYF. CDR3 nucleotides: TGTGCCAGCAGCTTGCCAGGGCCCCCAGAGACCCAGTACTTC.

This sequence joins TRBV18 and TRBJ1-1; D possibly corresponds to TRBD1 (5 bases). CDR1 and CDR2 from the germline V gene are KGHSH and LQKENI. The V end was cut by 3 bases, the J end by 2 bases, with 13 bases between. The CDR3 is 15 residues long. This CDR3 is CASSPRGTENTEAFF. The CDR3 DNA sequence: TGTGCCAGCTCACCCCGGGGGACCGAAAACACTGAAGCTTTCTTT. The full variable domain, rest sourced from reference TRBV18 and TRBJ1-1, is NAGVMQNPRHLVRRRGQEARLRCSPMKGHSHVYWYRQLPEEGLKFMVYLQKENIIDESGMPKERFSAEFPKEGPSILRIQQVVRGDSAAYFCASSPRGTENTEAFFGQGTRLTVV.

The V gene is TRBV11-2, the J gene TRBJ1-5, with D possibly being TRBD1 (5 bases). This CDR3 is built from 15 residues. Germline V gene lookup returns CDR1 SGHAT and CDR2 FQNNGV. V was clipped by 4 bases and J by 5 bases, with 15 bases between them. CDR3 residues: CASSWGDPEDQPQHF. The CDR3 coding sequence is TGTGCCAGCAGCTGGGGGGACCCCGAGGATCAGCCCCAGCATTTT.

The chain links TRBV9 to TRBJ2-7; unclear D gene. Trimming stripped 4 bases from V and 7 bases from J, with 21 bases between. Looked up from germline, CDR1 is SGDLS and CDR2 is YYNGEE. This CDR3 has 15 amino acids. CDR3 sequence (DNA): TGTGCCAGCAGCTCGGGTTTCCCCCCCGCTGGAGAGCAGTACTTC. Translation: CASSSGFPPAGEQYF.

A single count supports this clone. The chain employs TRBV15 and TRBJ2-3; the match to TRBD2 covers 14 bases. The CDR3 is 19 amino acids. J gave up 1 base and V 8 bases, and 14 bases lay outside the gene matches. CDR1 and CDR2 (germline): LNHNV, YYDKDF (reference sequence). CDR3 sequence: CATVPTSGGALTRTDTQYF. CDR3 bases: TGTGCCACCGTTCCGACTAGCGGGGGGGCCTTAACGCGCACAGATACGCAGTATTTT. The full variable domain, rest sourced from reference TRBV15 and TRBJ2-3, is DAMVIQNPRYQVTQFGKPVTLSCSQTLNHNVMYWYQQKSSQAPKLLFHYYDKDFNNEADTPDNFQSRRPNTSFCFLDIRSPGLGDTAMYLCATVPTSGGALTRTDTQYFGPGTRLTVL.

The count of this clone is one. The chain links TRBV28 to TRBJ2-7, with D unclear. V was shortened by 5 bases and J by 6 bases, with 20 bases between the two germline ends. The CDR3 is made up of 15 amino acids. Germline CDR1 and CDR2: MDHEN and SYDVKM. The CDR3 coding sequence is TGTGCCAGCAGTACCTCCGCCAGTAGCAACGGCGAGCAGTACTTC. Translating it yields CASSTSASSNGEQYF.

The V and J genes are TRBV6-5 and TRBJ2-5, with TRBD2 identical over 7 bases. With V trimmed by 0 bases and J by 1 base, 5 bases remained unmatched. From germline, CDR1 is MNHEY and CDR2 SVGAGI. The CDR3 is made up of 16 amino acids. CDR3 bases: TGTGCCAGCAGTTACTCTATTTCTAGCGGCCAAGAGACCCAGTACTTC. Translated, it gives CASSYSISSGQETQYF.

The chain is built from TRBV10-3 and TRBJ2-1, with no clear D. CDR3 length: 12 amino acids. V shed 8 bases and J shed 4 bases, with 9 bases lying between them. From germline, CDR1 is ENHRY and CDR2 SYGVKD. This CDR3 reads CAIGGEYNEQFF. The CDR3, as DNA: TGTGCCATCGGCGGAGAGTACAATGAGCAGTTCTTC.

The chain uses TRBV27 and TRBJ1-6; the D gene is possibly TRBD1 (5 bases). The CDR3 runs 15 residues. Trimming shortened V by 3 bases and J by 3 bases, and 9 bases separated the two germline ends. From germline, CDR1 is MNHEY and CDR2 SMNVEV (reference sequence). Here the CDR3 reads CASSFDSNYNSPLHF. CDR3 DNA sequence: TGTGCCAGCAGTTTTGACAGCAACTATAATTCACCCCTCCACTTT.

V is TRBV6-5 and J is TRBJ2-2; TRBD1 matches 9 bases. V lost 11 bases to trimming and J lost 1 base; unmatched junction nucleotides: 5. The CDR3 totals 14 residues. CDR1 and CDR2 (germline): MNHEY, SVGAGI. Written as DNA, the CDR3 is TGTGCCGTCCCGGGACAGGGGAACACCGGGGAGCTGTTTTTT. It encodes CAVPGQGNTGELFF.

The V call is TRBV21-1, the J call TRBJ1-1; the D call in the table, TRBD1, was not verified against the DNA. TRBV21-1 has pseudogene status. The CDR3 loop spans 18 amino acids. As DNA, the CDR3 is TGTGCCAGCAGCAAAATCCGAGGGACAGGGGGAATGGACACTGAAGCTTTCTTT. Amino acid sequence: CASSKIRGTGGMDTEAFF.

This clone occurred a few times. This chain uses TRBV5-6 with TRBJ2-7; D not certain. V lost 2 bases and J lost 2, with 23 bases in between. The CDR3 length is 18 residues. Germline assignment: CDR1 SGHDT and CDR2 YYEEEE. The CDR3 nucleotides are TGTGCCAGCAGCTTACGGCAGACTTTCTCAATTATAACCTACGAGCAGTACTTC. This encodes CASSLRQTFSIITYEQYF.

In its sample, this clone was seen once. The rearrangement joins TRBV7-3 to TRBJ2-2; TRBD2 agrees at 10 bases. V shed 2 bases, J shed 4 bases, and the junction held 10 bases outside the gene matches. CDR1 and CDR2 from the germline V gene are SGHTA and FQGTGA. CDR3 size: 18 residues. CDR3 region: CASSLYGSGGSGTGELFF. As DNA, the CDR3 is TGTGCCAGCAGCTTATATGGTAGCGGGGGGTCAGGCACCGGGGAGCTGTTTTTT.

The gene calls are TRBV15 and TRBJ2-1; D might be TRBD1 (6 bases). The CDR3 has 15 amino acids. With 3 bases removed from V and 7 bases from J, the gap between germline ends came to 16 bases. Germline CDR1 is LNHNV and CDR2 is YYDKDF (reference sequence). CDR3 in DNA: TGTGCCACCAGCAGCGGCTTGGGGGCCGTAAATGAGCAGTTCTTC. Translated: CATSSGLGAVNEQFF.

The chain uses TRBV9 and TRBJ2-1, with a possible D match to TRBD2 (5 bases). Per the germline V gene, CDR1 is SGDLS and CDR2 is YYNGEE. The CDR3 is 13 residues long. The ends were cut back, 0 bases at V and 15 bases at J, with 16 bases in the middle. The CDR3 protein is CASSVAGGLGLFF. In DNA, the CDR3 is TGTGCCAGCAGCGTAGCGGGCGGGCTAGGGCTGTTCTTC.

The rearrangement links TRBV27 to TRBJ1-5; TRBD1 matches 7 bases. V gave up 5 bases and J gave up 4 bases; unmatched junction bases: 11. Germline CDR1 reads MNHEY; CDR2 reads SMNVEV (reference sequence). The CDR3 runs to 16 residues. CDR3 residues: CASSPYRTGNNQPQHF. The DNA for the CDR3 is TGTGCCAGCAGTCCCTATCGGACAGGCAATAATCAGCCCCAGCATTTT.

This chain joins TRBV5-4 and TRBJ2-5, with 11 nucleotides matching TRBD2. The ends lost 4 bases at V and 1 base at J; junction bases unmatched: 12. This CDR3 comprises 18 residues. Germline V gene data show CDR1 as SGHNT and CDR2 as YYREEE (reference sequence). This CDR3 reads CASSAGTSGLFSQETQYF. DNA for the CDR3: TGTGCCAGCAGCGCCGGGACTAGCGGCCTATTCTCCCAAGAGACCCAGTACTTC.

The chain uses TRBV6-1 and TRBJ2-7; D uncertain. V was cut by 2 bases and J by 0 bases, with 5 bases left in between. CDR1 and CDR2 from the germline V gene are MNHNS and SASEGT. The CDR3 extends over 13 amino acids. This CDR3 is CASSEQASYEQYF. DNA of the CDR3: TGTGCCAGCAGTGAACAGGCCTCCTACGAGCAGTACTTC.

This rearrangement joins TRBV30 to TRBJ2-7, with TRBD2 matching 12 bases. J lost 6 bases, V lost 3 bases, and 3 bases had no gene match. Germline CDR1 and CDR2: GTSNPN and SVGIG (reference sequence). This CDR3 is 13 amino acids long. The CDR3 sequence is CAWSPGLAGEQYF. The CDR3 DNA reads as TGTGCCTGGAGCCCGGGACTAGCGGGCGAGCAGTACTTC. The variable domain in full, with the rest retrieved from reference TRBV30 and TRBJ2-7, is SQTIHQWPATLVQPVGSPLSLECTVEGTSNPNLYWYRQAAGRGLQLLFYSVGIGQISSEVPQNLSASRPQDRQFILSSKKLLLSDSGFYLCAWSPGLAGEQYFGPGTRLTVT.

The CDR3 reads CASSSLITSSYEQYF. The CDR3 DNA sequence: TGTGCCAGCAGCTCTCTTATCACGAGCTCCTACGAGCAGTACTTC. V is TRBV7-8 and J is TRBJ2-7, with D unresolved. Trimming took off 4 bases at V and 0 bases at J, with 13 bases between the two ends. In germline, CDR1 is SGHVS, CDR2 FQNEAQ. The CDR3 has 15 residues.

The V gene is TRBV5-6, the J gene TRBJ2-5; TRBD1 matches at 8 bases. V dropped 4 bases and J dropped 2; count of bases not matched to a gene: 7. The V gene's germline CDR1 is SGHDT and CDR2 YYEEEE. The CDR3 spans 15 residues. Written as DNA, the CDR3 is TGTGCCAGCAGCCCAATCGGACAGGGACAAGAGACCCAGTACTTC. Translation gives CASSPIGQGQETQYF.

This sequence joins TRBV2 and TRBJ2-7; 11 bases are a match to TRBD1. This CDR3 is 14 amino acids long. Germline CDR1 and CDR2: SNHLY and FYNNEI. The J segment lost 2 bases and the V segment lost 6 bases, leaving 3 bases of the junction unmatched. CDR3 region: CASRGTGGAYEQYF. The DNA of the CDR3 is TGTGCCAGCAGGGGGACAGGGGGGGCCTACGAGCAGTACTTC.

The chain recombines TRBV6-5 with TRBJ2-5; D remains ambiguous. Between the trimmed V and J ends, which lost 5 bases and 2 bases, there was a span of 9 bases. The V gene's germline CDR1 is MNHEY and CDR2 SVGAGI. CDR3 size: 13 residues. In nucleotides, the CDR3 is TGTGCCAGCAGTCCCCTCCTACAAGAGACCCAGTACTTC. Translation gives CASSPLLQETQYF.

The V gene is TRBV5-4, the J gene TRBJ2-3; D is unresolved. CDR1 is SGHNT, CDR2 YYREEE, per germline (reference sequence). Between the trimmed V and J ends, which lost 4 bases and 6 bases, there was a span of 15 bases. This CDR3 is 14 amino acids long. The CDR3 DNA is TGTGCCAGCAGCCGCGAAACCCCTACGGATACGCAGTATTTT. Its translation: CASSRETPTDTQYF. The whole variable domain, remainder taken from reference TRBV5-4 and TRBJ2-3, is ETGVTQSPTHLIKTRGQQVTLRCSSQSGHNTVSWYQQALGQGPQFIFQYYREEENGRGNFPPRFSGLQFPNYSSELNVNALELDDSALYLCASSRETPTDTQYFGPGTRLTVL.

The chain employs TRBV5-6 and TRBJ2-5, with D hard to call. V gave up 0 bases and J gave up 1 base, with 4 bases separating them. This CDR3 contains 13 residues. Germline-derived CDR1 and CDR2 are SGHDT and YYEEEE. CDR3 protein: CASSLALQETQYF. The CDR3, as DNA: TGTGCCAGCAGCTTGGCCCTCCAAGAGACCCAGTACTTC.

This clone was recorded only once. This rearrangement joins TRBV4-3 to TRBJ1-2; 10 bases line up with TRBD1. V lost 4 bases and J lost 5; bases outside the gene matches: 4. Germline CDR1 is LGHNA and CDR2 is YSLEER. The CDR3 has 14 residues. The CDR3 DNA reads as TGCGCCAGCAGCCCGGACAGGGGGATGTATGGCTACACCTTC. Translating it yields CASSPDRGMYGYTF.